This record concerns one T cell receptor (beta chain) sequence. Its target is not known. These data come from a study of T cell responses to AZD1222 COVID-19 vaccine. Whole-study results and caveats: Mostly white British, mostly female donors; authors suggested clonal diversity may be underestimated.

Sequencing used immunoSEQ multiplex PCR; TCRdb keeps in-frame clones, though not all of them. The table lists some 200,000 clones, 90% to 95% of them singletons, with over 1.5% in the top ten. V was cut by 2 bases and J by 10 bases, with 9 bases left in between. CDR1 MNHEY and CDR2 SVGEGT come from the germline V gene. The CDR3 has 13 amino acids. The chain carries TRBV6-2 or TRBV6-3 and TRBJ1-6, with D uncertain. Sequences were derived from peripheral blood, sampled 28 days after the second dose of the MenACWY control vaccine. This TCR derives from an adult who received the MenACWY meningococcal vaccine as a control. The CDR3 DNA sequence: TGTGCCAGCAGTTACGGTGGACGGTCACCCCTCCACTTT. Its translation is CASSYGGRSPLHF.